This T cell receptor beta chain comes out of a study of shared clonotypes between healthy human individuals. Study-level points and caveats: Among donors, the sharing of clonotypes was expected to be influenced by sequencing depth.

Profiled with immunoSEQ multiplex PCR; TCRdb holds only in-frame clones, not every one. The sample carries about 1.5 million clones, 95% to 97% recorded once. V shed 6 bases and J shed 4 bases, with 12 bases lying between them. The CDR3 sequence is 13 residues long. Germline CDR1 SGHDN, CDR2 FVKESK. A note on this clone: The antigen is not known.

The chain combines TRBV14 with TRBJ1-1; D not certain. The sequence came from a young man in good health. Material: naive CD4+ T cells sorted from blood. Indicated subset: CD45RA+ positively selected. The chain's CDR3 is CASSQTTGTEAFF. DNA for the CDR3: TGTGCCAGCAGTCAAACAACGGGCACTGAAGCTTTCTTT.